The clone carrying this TCR beta chain came up once. The sample comes from a study of blood T cell repertoires in COVID-19. Overall study context: The United States, Italy and Spain were the sources of the acute and convalescent COVID-19 samples. T cells, B-cell-depleted T cells, or PBMCs supplied cDNA or gDNA.

Original handling: The assay estimated nucleated cells by amplifying reference gene primers. Profiling relied on immunoSEQ multiplex PCR, and the TCRdb table lists in-frame clones only, not all of them. That table is the source of V, J and clone size, and D and trimming were worked out from the DNA. The sample has 52,000 or so clones; approximately 84% are singletons. The TCR comes from a human donor in a cohort sampled during active COVID-19. Sequences were obtained from peripheral blood.

CDR3 sequence (DNA): TGTGCCAGCAGTTACTCCTTTGGAAACACCATATATTTT. It is translated as CASSYSFGNTIYF. This chain connects TRBV6-5 to TRBJ1-3; D not certain. The CDR3 covers 13 residues. The V end lost 0 bases, the J end lost 3 bases, and 3 bases lay between the germline ends. CDR1 MNHEY and CDR2 SVGAGI come from the germline V gene.